A single sample is the source of the 15 T cell receptor beta chains below, sequenced in a study of T-cell reconstitution after alpha-beta-depleted transplantation in children. The TCRbeta library incorporated unique molecular identifiers. TCRdb re-analysed the PCR reads in MiXCR, keeping a single row per CDR3 protein. The repertoire holds fewer than 250,000 distinct CDR3 sequences, with around a sixth as singletons. The material sequenced was PBMCs, mostly from graft donor cells, taken 360 days after TCRalphabeta/CD19-depleted stem cell transplant. The receptors were gathered from a male patient aged 2-15 years who had a stem cell transplant for acute lymphoblastic leukemia, so the T cells may come from the graft donor.

This clonotype showed up just a few times. This rearrangement joins TRBV21-1 to TRBJ2-7. TRBV21-1 is marked as a pseudogene. The CDR3 is made up of 13 amino acids. The CDR3 DNA reads as TGTGCCAGCAGCAAACGTGACGCGGACGAGCAGTACTTC. Translated: CASSKRDADEQYF.

V usage is TRBV6-2 or TRBV6-3 and J usage is TRBJ2-3; maybe TRBD2 (6 bases). The CDR3 loop spans 16 amino acids. In germline, CDR1 is MNHEY, CDR2 SVGEGT. V gave up 7 bases and J gave up 7 bases, with 24 bases separating them. The CDR3 here is CASKSSLARAKNTQYF. The CDR3 DNA reads as TGTGCCAGCAAGTCGTCGCTAGCGAGGGCCAAAAATACGCAGTATTTT.

The table lists this clonotype with a few counts. The gene calls are TRBV12-3 or TRBV12-4 and TRBJ2-7; D uncertain. V dropped 5 bases and J dropped 3 bases, with 11 bases sitting between them. CDR3 length: 13 residues. The CDR3 spells CASSPDWSYEQYF. In nucleotides, the CDR3 is TGTGCCAGCAGTCCCGACTGGAGCTACGAGCAGTACTTC.

The chain combines TRBV10-3 with TRBJ2-3, with TRBD2 matching 12 bases. V was pared by 4 bases and J by 0 bases, with 5 bases of the junction left unmatched. The CDR3 extends over 17 amino acids. Per germline, CDR1 ENHRY and CDR2 SYGVKD. CDR3 bases: TGTGCCATCAGTGTTGGGCTAGCGGGGGGGAGCACAGATACGCAGTATTTT. Residues: CAISVGLAGGSTDTQYF.

This clonotype was detected ten times or more. V gene TRBV6-2 or TRBV6-3 combines with J gene TRBJ2-7, with D tentatively TRBD1 (5 bases). The germline V gene encodes CDR1 MNHEY and CDR2 SVGEGT. The CDR3 has 18 amino acids. V lost 5 bases and J lost 0, with 23 bases in between. This CDR3 is CASSNTFFQGLSSYEQYF. The CDR3, as DNA: TGTGCCAGCAGTAACACCTTTTTTCAGGGATTAAGCTCCTACGAGCAGTACTTC.

This clonotype has a handful of counts. The V and J genes are TRBV9 and TRBJ1-2; possibly TRBD1 for D (5 bases). The germline V and J ends were trimmed by 4 bases and 4 bases, with 14 bases remaining between them. From germline, CDR1 is SGDLS and CDR2 YYNGEE. The CDR3 is made up of 14 amino acids. In DNA form, the CDR3 reads TGTGCCAGCAGCCCCCCGACAGTACCCTATGGCTACACCTTC. Its protein is CASSPPTVPYGYTF.

The rearrangement links TRBV5-1 to TRBJ2-2; TRBD1 aligns across 7 bases. The CDR3 is made up of 15 amino acids. Germline lookup yields CDR1 SGHRS and CDR2 YFSETQ. The V and J ends lost 0 bases and 3 bases, in that order; junction bases with no gene match: 2. CDR3 bases: TGCGCCAGCAGCTTGGAGGGGGCCCACACCGGGGAGCTGTTTTTT. The encoded protein is CASSLEGAHTGELFF. The entire variable domain, with the rest obtained from reference TRBV5-1 and TRBJ2-2, is as follows: KAGVTQTPRYLIKTRGQQVTLSCSPISGHRSVSWYQQTPGQGLQFLFEYFSETQRNKGNFPGRFSGRQFSNSRSEMNVSTLELGDSALYLCASSLEGAHTGELFFGEGSRLTVL.

The genes are TRBV29-1 and TRBJ2-5; D gene uncertain. The CDR3 runs to 12 residues. Germline lookup yields CDR1 SQVTM and CDR2 ANQGSEA. Trimming left V 5 bases short and J 0 bases short, with 7 bases between. DNA of the CDR3: TGCAGCGTTCTACCGTACCAAGAGACCCAGTACTTC. It codes for CSVLPYQETQYF. Full variable domain (missing parts from reference TRBV29-1 and TRBJ2-5): SAVISQKPSRDICQRGTSLTIQCQVDSQVTMMFWYRQQPGQSLTLIATANQGSEATYESGFVIDKFPISRPNLTFSTLTVSNMSPEDSSIYLCSVLPYQETQYFGPGTRLLVL.

There are many counts of this clonotype. This chain joins TRBV12-3 or TRBV12-4 and TRBJ2-1, with 11 bases identical to TRBD2. The CDR3 contains 15 residues. The junction had 8 bases not matched to a gene; V was cut back by 6 bases and J by 7 bases. CDR3 DNA sequence: TGTGCCAGCAGACTTAGCGGGGGGGCCATAAATGAGCAGTTCTTC. Translation: CASRLSGGAINEQFF.

The rearrangement uses TRBV6-1 and TRBJ1-1, with 9 bases fitting TRBD1. The V gene's germline CDR1 is MNHNS and CDR2 SASEGT. This CDR3 comprises 14 residues. Trimming cost V 7 bases and J 4 bases; bases outside gene matches: 7. The CDR3 here is CASTGTGRGTEAFF. The CDR3 region has the DNA TGTGCCAGCACCGGGACAGGGCGCGGCACTGAAGCTTTCTTT.

This sequence joins TRBV7-2 and TRBJ2-7; D is unclear. The CDR3 sequence is 15 residues long. Trimming removed 5 bases from V and 0 bases from J, with 14 bases in between. Looked up from germline, CDR1 is SGHTA and CDR2 is FQGNSA. The DNA for the CDR3 is TGTGCCAGCAGCCACCTCGGGCTGAGCTCCTACGAGCAGTACTTC. This sequence encodes CASSHLGLSSYEQYF.

This clonotype came up once. The chain uses TRBV12-3 or TRBV12-4 and TRBJ1-4, with D perhaps matching TRBD1 (6 bases). V shed 8 bases and J shed 7 bases, with 11 bases lying between them. CDR3 size: 12 residues. In DNA form, the CDR3 reads TGTGCCAGCCGGGGGCGAGTTGAAAAACTGTTTTTT. Its translation: CASRGRVEKLFF.

The chain recombines TRBV5-1 with TRBJ2-1; the match to TRBD2 covers 7 bases. The germline gives CDR1 SGHRS, CDR2 YFSETQ. There are 18 residues in the CDR3. Trimming at V came to 2 bases and at J to 0 bases, leaving 11 bases not matched to a gene. The CDR3 reads CASSFTPGLPSSYNEQFF. In nucleotides, the CDR3 is TGCGCCAGCAGCTTTACTCCGGGACTACCGAGCTCCTACAATGAGCAGTTCTTC.

This clonotype was seen once. The CDR3 region has the DNA TGTGCCAGCAGTTTATTCGGCGGCTACAATCAGCCCCAGCATTTT. Translated: CASSLFGGYNQPQHF. The chain has TRBV28 and TRBJ1-5; D unresolved. CDR3 length: 15 amino acids. Germline V gives CDR1 MDHEN, CDR2 SYDVKM. The germline V and J ends were trimmed by 1 base and 3 bases, with 10 bases remaining between them.

The J gene is TRBJ2-3, the V gene TRBV15; a possible D gene is TRBD2 (5 bases). V was cut by 5 bases and J by 0 bases, with 21 bases left in between. From germline, CDR1 is LNHNV and CDR2 YYDKDF (reference sequence). The CDR3 has 18 amino acids. CDR3 in amino acids: CATSGPHGVRSSTDTQYF. The CDR3 bases are TGTGCCACCAGCGGGCCCCACGGGGTGAGGTCTAGCACAGATACGCAGTATTTT.